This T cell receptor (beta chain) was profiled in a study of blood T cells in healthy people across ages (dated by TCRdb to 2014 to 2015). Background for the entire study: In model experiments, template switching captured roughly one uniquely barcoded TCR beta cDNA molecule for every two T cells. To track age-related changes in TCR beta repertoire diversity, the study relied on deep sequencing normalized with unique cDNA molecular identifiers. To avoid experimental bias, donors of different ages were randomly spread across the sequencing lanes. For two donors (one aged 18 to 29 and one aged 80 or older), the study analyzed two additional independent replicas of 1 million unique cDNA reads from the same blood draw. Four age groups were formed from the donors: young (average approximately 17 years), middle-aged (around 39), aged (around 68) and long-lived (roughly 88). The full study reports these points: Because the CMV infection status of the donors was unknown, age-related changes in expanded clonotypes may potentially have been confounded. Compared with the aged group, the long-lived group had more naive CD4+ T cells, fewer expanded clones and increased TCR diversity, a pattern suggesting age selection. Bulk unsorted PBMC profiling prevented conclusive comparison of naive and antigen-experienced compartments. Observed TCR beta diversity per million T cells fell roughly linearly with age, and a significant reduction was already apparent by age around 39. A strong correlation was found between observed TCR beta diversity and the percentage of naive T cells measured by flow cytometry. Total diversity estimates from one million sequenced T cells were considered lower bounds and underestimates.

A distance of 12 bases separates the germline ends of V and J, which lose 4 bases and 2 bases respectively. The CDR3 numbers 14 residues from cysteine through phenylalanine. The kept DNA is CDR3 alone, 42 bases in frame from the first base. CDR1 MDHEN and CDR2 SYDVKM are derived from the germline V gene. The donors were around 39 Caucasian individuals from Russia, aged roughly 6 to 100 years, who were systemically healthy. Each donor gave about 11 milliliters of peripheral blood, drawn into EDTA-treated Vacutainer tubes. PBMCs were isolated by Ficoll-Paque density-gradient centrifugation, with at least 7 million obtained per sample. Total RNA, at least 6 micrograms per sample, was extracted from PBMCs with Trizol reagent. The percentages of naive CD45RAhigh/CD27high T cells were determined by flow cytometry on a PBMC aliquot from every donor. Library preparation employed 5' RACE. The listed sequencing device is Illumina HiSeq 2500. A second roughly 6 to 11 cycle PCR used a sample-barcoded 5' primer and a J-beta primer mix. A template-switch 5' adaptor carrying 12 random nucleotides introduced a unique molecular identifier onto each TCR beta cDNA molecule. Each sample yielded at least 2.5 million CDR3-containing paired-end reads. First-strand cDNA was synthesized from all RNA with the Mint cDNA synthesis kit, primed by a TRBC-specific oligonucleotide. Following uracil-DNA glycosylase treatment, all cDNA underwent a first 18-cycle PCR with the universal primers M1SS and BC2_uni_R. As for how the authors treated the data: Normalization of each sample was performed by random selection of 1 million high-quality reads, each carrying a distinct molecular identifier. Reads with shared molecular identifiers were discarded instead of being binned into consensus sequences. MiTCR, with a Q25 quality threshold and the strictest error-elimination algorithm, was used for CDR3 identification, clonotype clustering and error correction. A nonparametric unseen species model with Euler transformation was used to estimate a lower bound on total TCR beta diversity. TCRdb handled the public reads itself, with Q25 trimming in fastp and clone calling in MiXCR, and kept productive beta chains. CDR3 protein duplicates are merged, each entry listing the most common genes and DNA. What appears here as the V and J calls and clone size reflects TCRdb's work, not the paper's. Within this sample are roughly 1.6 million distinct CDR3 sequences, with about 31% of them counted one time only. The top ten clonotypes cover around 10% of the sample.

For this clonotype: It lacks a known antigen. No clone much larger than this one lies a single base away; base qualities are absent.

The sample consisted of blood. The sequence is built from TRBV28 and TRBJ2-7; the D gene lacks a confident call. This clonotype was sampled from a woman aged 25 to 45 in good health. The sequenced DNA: TGTGCCAGCAGTTCCCTTGGACCAGCCTACGAGCAGTACTTC. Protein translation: CASSSLGPAYEQYF.